This T cell receptor beta chain came from a study of CD8 T cells in Susac syndrome. General study results and limits: Only a relatively small number of individuals were included in the TCR sequencing and HLA analysis.

Random-hexamer reverse transcription was applied to 0.5 to 1 ug RNA. Multiplex immunoSEQ PCR targeted 54 Vbeta and 13 Jbeta TCR beta segments. MiXCR was run by TCRdb on the immunoSEQ multiplex PCR reads, yielding one entry per CDR3 protein. The sample contains 160,000 or so distinct CDR3 sequences, approximately 94% of which appear only once. V lost 5 bases, J lost 8 bases, and 18 bases lay in between. This CDR3 has 14 residues. The germline V gene encodes CDR1 SGHTA and CDR2 FQGNSA. In the case of this clonotype: The antigen remains unidentified.

What was sequenced was CD4+ T cells from PBMCs. This chain links TRBV7-2 with TRBJ1-1; D is possibly TRBD1 (5 bases). The receptor was isolated from a human donor with multiple sclerosis. DNA for the CDR3: TGTGCCAGCAGCATCGACAGCGGACGCCTGGAAGCTTTCTTT. It yields the protein CASSIDSGRLEAFF. The full variable domain, with the rest looked up from reference TRBV7-2 and TRBJ1-1, is GAGVSQSPSNKVTEKGKDVELRCDPISGHTALYWYRQSLGQGLEFLIYFQGNSAPDKSGLPSDRFSAERTGGSVSTLTIQRTQQEDSAVYLCASSIDSGRLEAFFGQGTRLTVV.